This TCR beta chain was recorded in a study of blood T cell repertoires in COVID-19. The overall study: Samples of COVID-19 (acute and convalescent) were obtained from the United States, Italy and Spain. PBMCs, B-cell-depleted T cells, or T cells provided the cDNA or gDNA that made up the material.

Trimming cost V 1 base and J 0 bases, with 13 bases left between them. Per the germline V gene, CDR1 is SGHKS and CDR2 is YYEKEE (reference sequence). CDR3 length: 16 amino acids. The table came from immunoSEQ multiplex PCR; TCRdb's copy has only in-frame clones and leaves some out. This sample has approximately 400,000 clones, with approximately 77% found just once. The clonotype originates from a human donor with acute or convalescent COVID-19. The donor label of this sample is uncertain. The chain links TRBV5-5 to TRBJ1-1; D may be TRBD1 (6 bases). Sequenced: peripheral blood. The CDR3 bases are TGTGCCAGCAGCTTGTCAGTCGGGACAATGAACACTGAAGCTTTCTTT. This sequence encodes CASSLSVGTMNTEAFF.